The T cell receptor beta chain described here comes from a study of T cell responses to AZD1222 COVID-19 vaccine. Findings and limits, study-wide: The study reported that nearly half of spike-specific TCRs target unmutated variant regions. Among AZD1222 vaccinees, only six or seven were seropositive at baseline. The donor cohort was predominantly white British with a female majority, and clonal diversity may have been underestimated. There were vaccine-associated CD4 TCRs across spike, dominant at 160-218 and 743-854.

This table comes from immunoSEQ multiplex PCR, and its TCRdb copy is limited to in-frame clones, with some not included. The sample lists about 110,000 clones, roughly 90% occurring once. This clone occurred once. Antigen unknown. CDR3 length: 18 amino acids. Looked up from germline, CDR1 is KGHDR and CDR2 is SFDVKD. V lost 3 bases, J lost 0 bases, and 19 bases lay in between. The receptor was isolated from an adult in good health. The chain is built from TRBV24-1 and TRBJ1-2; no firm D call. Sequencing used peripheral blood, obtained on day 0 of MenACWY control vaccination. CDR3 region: CATSDPSRPGGPNYGYTF. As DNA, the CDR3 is TGTGCCACCAGTGATCCCTCTCGGCCAGGTGGACCTAACTATGGCTACACCTTC.